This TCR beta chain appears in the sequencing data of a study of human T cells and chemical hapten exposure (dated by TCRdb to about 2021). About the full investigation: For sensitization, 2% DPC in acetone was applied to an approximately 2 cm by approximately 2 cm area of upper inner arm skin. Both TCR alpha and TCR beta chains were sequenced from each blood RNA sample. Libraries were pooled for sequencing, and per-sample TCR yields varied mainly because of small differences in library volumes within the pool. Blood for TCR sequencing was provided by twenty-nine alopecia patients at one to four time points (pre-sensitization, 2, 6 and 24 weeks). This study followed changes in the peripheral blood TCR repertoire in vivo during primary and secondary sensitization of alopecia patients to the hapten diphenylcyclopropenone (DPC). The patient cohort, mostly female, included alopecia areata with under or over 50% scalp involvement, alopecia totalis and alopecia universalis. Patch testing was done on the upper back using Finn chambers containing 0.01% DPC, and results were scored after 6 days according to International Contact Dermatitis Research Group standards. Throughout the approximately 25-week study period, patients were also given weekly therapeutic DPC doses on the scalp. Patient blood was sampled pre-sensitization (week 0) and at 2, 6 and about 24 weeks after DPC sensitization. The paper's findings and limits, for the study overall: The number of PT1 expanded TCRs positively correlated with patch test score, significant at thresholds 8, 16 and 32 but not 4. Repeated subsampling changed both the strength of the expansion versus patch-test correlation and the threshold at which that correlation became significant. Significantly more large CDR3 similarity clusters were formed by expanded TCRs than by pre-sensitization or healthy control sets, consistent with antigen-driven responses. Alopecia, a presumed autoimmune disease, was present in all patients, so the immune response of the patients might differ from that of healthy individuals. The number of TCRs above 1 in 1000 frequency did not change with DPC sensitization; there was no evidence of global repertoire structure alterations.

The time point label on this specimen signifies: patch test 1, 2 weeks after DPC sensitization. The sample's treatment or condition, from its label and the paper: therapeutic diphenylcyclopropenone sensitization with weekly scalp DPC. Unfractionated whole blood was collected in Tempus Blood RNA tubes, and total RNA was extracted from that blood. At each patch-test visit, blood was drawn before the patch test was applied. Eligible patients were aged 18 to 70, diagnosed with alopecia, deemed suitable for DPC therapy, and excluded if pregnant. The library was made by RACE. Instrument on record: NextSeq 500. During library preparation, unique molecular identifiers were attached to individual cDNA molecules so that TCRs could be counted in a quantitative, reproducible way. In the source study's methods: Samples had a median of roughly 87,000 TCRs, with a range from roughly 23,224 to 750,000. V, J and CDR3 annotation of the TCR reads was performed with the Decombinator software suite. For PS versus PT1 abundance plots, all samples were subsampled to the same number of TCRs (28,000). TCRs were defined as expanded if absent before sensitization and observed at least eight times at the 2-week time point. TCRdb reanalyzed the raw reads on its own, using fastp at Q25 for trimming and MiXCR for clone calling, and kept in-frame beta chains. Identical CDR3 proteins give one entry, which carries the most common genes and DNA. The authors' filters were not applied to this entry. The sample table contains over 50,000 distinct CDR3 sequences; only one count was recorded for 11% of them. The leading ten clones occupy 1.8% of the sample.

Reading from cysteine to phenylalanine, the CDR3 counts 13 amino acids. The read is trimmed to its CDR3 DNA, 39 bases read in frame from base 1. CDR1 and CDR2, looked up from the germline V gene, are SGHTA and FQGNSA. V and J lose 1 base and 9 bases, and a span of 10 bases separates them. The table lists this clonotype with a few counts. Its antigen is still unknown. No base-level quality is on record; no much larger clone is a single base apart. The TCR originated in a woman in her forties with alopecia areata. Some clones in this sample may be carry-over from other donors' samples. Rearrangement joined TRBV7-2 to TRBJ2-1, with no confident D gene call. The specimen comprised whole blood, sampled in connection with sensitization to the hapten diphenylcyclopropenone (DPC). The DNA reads TGTGCCAGCAGCTTAGGGACGAGATCTGAGCAGTTCTTC. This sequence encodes CASSLGTRSEQFF. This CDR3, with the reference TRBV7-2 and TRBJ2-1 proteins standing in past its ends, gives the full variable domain GAGVSQSPSNKVTEKGKDVELRCDPISGHTALYWYRQSLGQGLEFLIYFQGNSAPDKSGLPSDRFSAERTGGSVSTLTIQRTQQEDSAVYLCASSLGTRSEQFFGPGTRLTVL.